The entry that follows covers one T cell receptor beta chain sequence. As yet, its antigen is unknown. When the RNA was reverse transcribed, random hexamers were used with an input of about 0.5 to 1 ug. TCRdb reanalysed the immunoSEQ multiplex PCR reads using MiXCR and keeps one entry per CDR3 protein. The sample lists 70,000 to 95,000 distinct CDR3 sequences, nearly 95% seen once, with under 1% in the top ten. The source of the sample is a study of CD8 T cells in Susac syndrome. Findings and limits, study-wide: The TCR sequencing and HLA analysis in the study involved a relatively small number of individuals, as the study acknowledged. Clonal expansion involving Susac CD8+ cells peaked in TEMRA cells and active patients.

Germline loops: CDR1 SGHTA, CDR2 FQGNSA. CDR3 size: 14 residues. Trimming took 5 bases from V and 8 from J; bases not matched to a gene: 8. The sequence was collected from a human donor with Susac syndrome. What was sequenced was CD8+ T cells from PBMCs. This chain links TRBV7-2 with TRBJ2-1, with 8 bases identical to TRBD1. CDR3 in amino acids: CASSPWTGQDEQFF. The CDR3 coding sequence is TGTGCCAGCAGCCCATGGACAGGGCAGGATGAGCAGTTCTTC. The full variable domain, with the rest looked up from reference TRBV7-2 and TRBJ2-1, is GAGVSQSPSNKVTEKGKDVELRCDPISGHTALYWYRQSLGQGLEFLIYFQGNSAPDKSGLPSDRFSAERTGGSVSTLTIQRTQQEDSAVYLCASSPWTGQDEQFFGPGTRLTVL.